The next 27 T cell receptor beta chains were all read from a single sample in a study of T-cell memory formation after mild COVID-19. TCRdb passed the 5' RACE reads through MiXCR, listing each CDR3 protein once. The data show about 140,000 distinct CDR3 sequences, 11% to 15% seen once. The specimen sequenced was PBMCs or a T cell subset sorted from them (not recorded which). These receptors all come from an adult woman who had mild COVID-19 (a few samples of this study predate the infection). Cell type and time point are not known.

The chain recombines TRBV7-9 with TRBJ2-7; either TRBD1 or TRBD2 may supply D (5 bases each). V lost 4 bases to trimming and J lost 2 bases, with 12 bases between them. Germline CDR1 SEHNR, CDR2 FQNEAQ (reference sequence). This CDR3 spans 14 amino acids. This chain's CDR3 is CASSSSGTTYEQYF. DNA for the CDR3: TGTGCCAGCAGCTCCTCCGGGACCACCTACGAGCAGTACTTC.

This clonotype was recorded a few times. The V gene is TRBV7-9, the J gene TRBJ2-3, with 8 nucleotides matching TRBD2. Germline assignment: CDR1 SEHNR and CDR2 FQNEAQ (reference sequence). V dropped 1 base and J dropped 2; count of bases not matched to a gene: 5. The CDR3 length is 16 residues. CDR3: CASSLGLAGITDTQYF. The CDR3 DNA reads as TGTGCCAGCAGCTTAGGCCTAGCGGGCATCACAGATACGCAGTATTTT. The whole variable domain, remainder taken from reference TRBV7-9 and TRBJ2-3, is DTGVSQNPRHKITKRGQNVTFRCDPISEHNRLYWYRQTLGQGPEFLTYFQNEAQLEKSRLLSDRFSAERPKGSFSTLEIQRTEQGDSAMYLCASSLGLAGITDTQYFGPGTRLTVL.

This clonotype was detected many times. The chain employs TRBV9 and TRBJ2-3, with D perhaps given as TRBD1 or TRBD2 (5 bases each). Trimming took 0 bases from V and 6 from J, leaving 17 bases between them. The CDR3 length is 16 residues. Germline V CDR1 and CDR2: SGDLS, YYNGEE. The CDR3 DNA reads TGTGCCAGCAGCGTAGGGCGGACGGGGCTTGAGGATACGCAGTATTTT. Translating gives CASSVGRTGLEDTQYF. The whole variable domain, remainder taken from reference TRBV9 and TRBJ2-3, is DSGVTQTPKHLITATGQRVTLRCSPRSGDLSVYWYQQSLDQGLQFLIQYYNGEERAKGNILERFSAQQFPDLHSELNLSSLELGDSALYFCASSVGRTGLEDTQYFGPGTRLTVL.

This clonotype was detected a few times. CDR3 in amino acids: CATSDAQGGSNQPQHF. The CDR3 DNA follows: TGTGCCACCAGTGATGCACAGGGGGGGAGCAATCAGCCCCAGCATTTT. This chain connects TRBV24-1 to TRBJ1-5; 8 bases agree with TRBD1. The V gene's germline CDR1 is KGHDR and CDR2 SFDVKD. V was pared by 3 bases and J by 1 base, with 4 bases of the junction left unmatched. This CDR3 is 16 amino acids long.

CDR3 DNA: TGTGCCAGCAGCACGACGGCGGGAATACGGCCCCAGCATTTT. Translation gives CASSTTAGIRPQHF. The V gene is TRBV6-5, the J gene TRBJ1-5; D is undetermined. This CDR3 contains 14 residues. Between the trimmed V and J ends, which lost 6 bases and 9 bases, there was a span of 18 bases. Germline CDR1 and CDR2: MNHEY and SVGAGI.

Many counts were recorded for this clonotype. Written as DNA, the CDR3 is TGTGCCAGCAGTACCCTACAGGGGAGCACAGATACGCAGTATTTT. As protein: CASSTLQGSTDTQYF. The rearrangement links TRBV12-3 or TRBV12-4 to TRBJ2-3, with 7 positions matching TRBD1. CDR3 size: 15 residues. The junction had 5 bases not matched to a gene; V was cut back by 5 bases and J by 0 bases.

V usage is TRBV7-9 and J usage is TRBJ2-5; D perhaps matches TRBD2 (6 bases). Trimming pared 4 bases from V and 4 bases from J, leaving 10 bases between. Germline assignment: CDR1 SEHNR and CDR2 FQNEAQ (reference sequence). The CDR3 extends over 13 amino acids. The CDR3 spells CASSSPGAETQYF. CDR3 nucleotides: TGTGCCAGCAGCTCGCCGGGAGCAGAGACCCAGTACTTC.

The chain recombines TRBV25-1 with TRBJ1-1; D ambiguous. Per germline, CDR1 MGHDK and CDR2 SYGVNS. Deletions cut 6 bases from V and 5 bases from J, with 10 bases between. This CDR3 has 12 amino acids. For the CDR3, the DNA is TGTGCCAGCAGCTTGGGAGAGACTGAAGCTTTCTTT. Translation gives CASSLGETEAFF. Drawing the rest from reference TRBV25-1 and TRBJ1-1, the complete variable domain is EADIYQTPRYLVIGTGKKITLECSQTMGHDKMYWYQQDPGMELHLIHYSYGVNSTEKGDLSSESTVSRIRTEHFPLTLESARPSHTSQYLCASSLGETEAFFGQGTRLTVV.

V is TRBV5-6 and J is TRBJ2-7; 12 bases match TRBD1. The J segment lost 4 bases and the V segment lost 5 bases, leaving 7 bases of the junction unmatched. The CDR3 is 15 residues long. Germline V CDR1 and CDR2: SGHDT, YYEEEE. CDR3 residues: CASRIGTGGGYEQYF. DNA for the CDR3: TGTGCCAGCAGAATCGGGACAGGGGGCGGATACGAGCAGTACTTC.

The chain combines TRBV29-1 with TRBJ1-1, with D uncertain. This CDR3 comprises 12 residues. V dropped 1 base and J dropped 5 bases, with 8 bases sitting between them. Germline loops: CDR1 SQVTM, CDR2 ANQGSEA. CDR3 DNA sequence: TGCAGCGTTGAAGTCACAGAAACTGAAGCTTTCTTT. Amino acids: CSVEVTETEAFF.

The J gene is TRBJ2-7, the V gene TRBV18; the D gene is possibly TRBD1 (6 bases). There are 14 residues in the CDR3. CDR1 is KGHSH and CDR2 is LQKENI in the germline V gene. The V gene lost 4 bases and the J gene lost 6 bases, with 16 bases spanning the gap. CDR3 protein: CASSHPGQPSEQYF. The CDR3 nucleotides read TGTGCCAGCTCACACCCGGGACAACCGTCCGAGCAGTACTTC.

This clonotype was counted only a few times. The CDR3 DNA reads TGTGCCAGCAGCCAGGGGTACGGGGAGCTGTTTTTT. Translated, it gives CASSQGYGELFF. The chain recombines TRBV12-3 or TRBV12-4 with TRBJ2-2; D may be TRBD1 (6 bases). The CDR3 runs to 12 residues. V lost 6 bases, J lost 7 bases, and 9 bases lay in between.

There are a few counts of this clonotype. The chain combines TRBV7-9 with TRBJ1-3; D uncertain. V dropped 5 bases and J dropped 4 bases, with 6 bases sitting between them. The CDR3 has 12 amino acids. From germline, CDR1 is SEHNR and CDR2 FQNEAQ (reference sequence). The CDR3 DNA follows: TGTGCCAGCAGCCCTCGCGGAAACACCATATATTTT. This codes for CASSPRGNTIYF. Combining the CDR3 with reference TRBV7-9 and TRBJ1-3 gives the whole variable domain DTGVSQNPRHKITKRGQNVTFRCDPISEHNRLYWYRQTLGQGPEFLTYFQNEAQLEKSRLLSDRFSAERPKGSFSTLEIQRTEQGDSAMYLCASSPRGNTIYFGEGSWLTVV.

The CDR3 sequence: CASSQVPDRGQKDYGYTF. The CDR3 nucleotides are TGTGCCAGCAGCCAAGTTCCGGACAGGGGGCAAAAGGACTATGGCTACACCTTC. This chain joins TRBV14 and TRBJ1-2, with 11 bases lining up with TRBD1. V shed 1 base, J shed 3 bases, and the junction held 10 bases outside the gene matches. CDR1 is SGHDN, CDR2 FVKESK, per germline. This CDR3 region has 18 residues. The full variable domain, rest sourced from reference TRBV14 and TRBJ1-2, is EAGVTQFPSHSVIEKGQTVTLRCDPISGHDNLYWYRRVMGKEIKFLLHFVKESKQDESGMPNNRFLAERTGGTYSTLKVQPAELEDSGVYFCASSQVPDRGQKDYGYTFGSGTRLTVV.

This clonotype was detected only a few times. The gene calls are TRBV7-6 and TRBJ1-1; D is unclear. The CDR3 length is 13 residues. The germline V gene has CDR1 SGHVS and CDR2 FNYEAQ. The V and J ends lost 5 bases and 1 base respectively, with 8 bases between them. The CDR3 sequence is CASSTWENTEAFF. CDR3 DNA: TGTGCCAGCAGCACCTGGGAGAACACTGAAGCTTTCTTT. Combining the CDR3 with reference TRBV7-6 and TRBJ1-1 gives the whole variable domain GAGVSQSPRYKVTKRGQDVALRCDPISGHVSLYWYRQALGQGPEFLTYFNYEAQQDKSGLPNDRFSAERPEGSISTLTIQRTEQRDSAMYRCASSTWENTEAFFGQGTRLTVV.

In this sample, this clonotype turned up a few times. The chain joins TRBV7-9 to TRBJ2-6; unclear D gene. Germline V gene data show CDR1 as SEHNR and CDR2 as FQNEAQ (reference sequence). The CDR3 spans 16 residues. Trimming took 4 bases from V and 1 from J, leaving 11 bases between them. CDR3 residues: CASSSGRESGANVLTF. The CDR3 DNA sequence: TGTGCCAGCAGCTCTGGTAGGGAATCTGGGGCCAACGTCCTGACTTTC.

In its sample, this clonotype was seen a few times. This sequence joins TRBV5-5 and TRBJ1-6; D gene ambiguous. Germline loops: CDR1 SGHKS, CDR2 YYEKEE (reference sequence). The V end was cut by 0 bases, the J end by 5 bases, with 6 bases between. This CDR3 region has 14 residues. The CDR3 nucleotides are TGTGCCAGCAGCTTGGGAACAGATAATTCACCCCTCCACTTT. As protein: CASSLGTDNSPLHF.

This clonotype was seen only a few times. The J gene is TRBJ1-6, the V gene TRBV27; D gene uncertain. Germline V gives CDR1 MNHEY, CDR2 SMNVEV (reference sequence). The CDR3 is made up of 15 amino acids. Trimming pared 0 bases from V and 13 bases from J, leaving 16 bases between. The CDR3 loop reads CASSLSREGGSPLHF. CDR3 bases: TGTGCCAGCAGTTTATCGAGGGAGGGAGGCTCGCCCCTCCACTTT.

CDR3 sequence reads: CATSRDLGQRNEQFF. CDR3 sequence (DNA): TGTGCCACCAGCAGAGATCTAGGACAACGCAATGAGCAGTTCTTC. The chain joins TRBV15 to TRBJ2-1; maybe TRBD1 (5 bases). This CDR3 is built from 15 residues. V was pared by 0 bases and J by 6 bases, with 12 bases between. Germline V gene sequence: CDR1 LNHNV, CDR2 YYDKDF (reference sequence).

V is TRBV2 and J is TRBJ2-2; a weak D match, TRBD2 (7 bases). V lost 6 bases to trimming and J lost 7 bases, with 15 bases between them. CDR1 and CDR2 from the germline V gene are SNHLY and FYNNEI. The CDR3 is made up of 14 amino acids. DNA for the CDR3: TGTGCCAGCAGAGCAAGGGGGGGCAGCGGGGAGCTGTTTTTT. It specifies CASRARGGSGELFF. The complete variable domain, with remaining parts taken from reference TRBV2 and TRBJ2-2, reads EPEVTQTPSHQVTQMGQEVILRCVPISNHLYFYWYRQILGQKVEFLVSFYNNEISEKSEIFDDQFSVERPDGSNFTLKIRSTKLEDSAMYFCASRARGGSGELFFGEGSRLTVL.

This rearrangement joins TRBV5-1 to TRBJ2-3, with D hard to call. Germline V CDR1 and CDR2: SGHRS, YFSETQ. Trimming took 4 bases from V and 6 from J, leaving 12 bases between them. CDR3 length equals 13 residues. The CDR3 DNA reads TGCGCCAGCAGCCCCCCGTTGGTGGATACGCAGTATTTT. It codes for CASSPPLVDTQYF.

The table lists this clonotype with a few counts. The chain carries TRBV18 and TRBJ2-2; D could derive from TRBD1 or TRBD2 (6 bases each). From germline, CDR1 is KGHSH and CDR2 LQKENI. The CDR3 runs to 16 residues. V lost 5 bases to trimming and J lost 6 bases, with 19 bases between them. CDR3 sequence: CASSSGANLASGELFF. The CDR3 coding sequence is TGTGCCAGCTCATCGGGGGCGAATCTCGCATCCGGGGAGCTGTTTTTT.

This clonotype was seen a handful of times. The rearrangement links TRBV4-1 to TRBJ2-5; 15 bases agree with TRBD2. J lost 2 bases, V lost 7 bases, and 8 bases had no gene match. Germline V gene data show CDR1 as MGHRA and CDR2 as YSYEKL. The CDR3 spans 17 residues. The CDR3 protein is CASNFGGTSGGQETQYF. For the CDR3, the DNA is TGCGCCAGCAACTTTGGCGGGACTAGCGGGGGGCAAGAGACCCAGTACTTC.

J is TRBJ2-7 and V is TRBV12-3 or TRBV12-4, with unresolved D. The CDR3 spans 12 residues. With 3 bases removed from V and 4 bases from J, the gap between germline ends came to 7 bases. The CDR3 sequence: CASSFKSYEQYF. The CDR3 DNA is TGTGCCAGCAGTTTTAAGTCGTACGAGCAGTACTTC.

This clonotype was seen more than once but under ten times. V is TRBV10-3 and J is TRBJ1-1; no reliable D call. The CDR3 totals 13 residues. V shed 8 bases and J shed 2 bases, with 12 bases lying between them. Germline-derived CDR1 and CDR2 are ENHRY and SYGVKD. The CDR3 coding sequence is TGTGCCATCCAGTACAGTCTCAACACTGAAGCTTTCTTT. Its protein product is CAIQYSLNTEAFF.

V gene TRBV7-6 combines with J gene TRBJ1-6; 7 positions match TRBD1. The germline V gene has CDR1 SGHVS and CDR2 FNYEAQ. The CDR3 loop spans 16 amino acids. V was clipped by 1 base and J by 2 bases; unmatched bases: 2. The CDR3 DNA follows: TGTGCCAGCAGCTTAGTAACAGGGGCCTATAATTCACCCCTCCACTTT. Amino acid sequence: CASSLVTGAYNSPLHF.

The chain carries TRBV7-9 and TRBJ2-1; 9 positions match TRBD2. V trimming: 5 bases; J trimming: 1 base; junction bases outside the gene matches: 6. The CDR3 has 16 residues. Per the germline V gene, CDR1 is SEHNR and CDR2 is FQNEAQ (reference sequence). The CDR3 sequence: CASSTPTSGSYNEQFF. In DNA form, the CDR3 reads TGTGCCAGCAGCACACCGACTAGCGGTTCCTACAATGAGCAGTTCTTC.